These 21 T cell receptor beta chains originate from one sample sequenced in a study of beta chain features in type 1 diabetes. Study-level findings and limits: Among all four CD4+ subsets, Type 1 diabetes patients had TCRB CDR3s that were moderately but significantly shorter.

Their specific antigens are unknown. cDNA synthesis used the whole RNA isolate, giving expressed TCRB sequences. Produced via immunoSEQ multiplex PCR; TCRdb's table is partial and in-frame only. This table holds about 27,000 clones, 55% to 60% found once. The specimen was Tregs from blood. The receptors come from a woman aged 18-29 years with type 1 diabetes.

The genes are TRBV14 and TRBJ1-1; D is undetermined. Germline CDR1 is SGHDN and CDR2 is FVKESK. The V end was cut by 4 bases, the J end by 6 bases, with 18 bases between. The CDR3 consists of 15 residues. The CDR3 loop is CASSLSAVSSAEAFF. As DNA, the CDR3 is TGTGCCAGCAGCCTGAGTGCGGTCAGCTCCGCTGAAGCTTTCTTT.

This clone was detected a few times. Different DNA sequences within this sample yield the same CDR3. DNA of the CDR3: TGTGCCAGCAGCGCACAGGGGAGCAATCAGCCCCAGCATTTT. Translated, it gives CASSAQGSNQPQHF. The chain links TRBV7-2 to TRBJ1-5; the match to TRBD1 covers 7 bases. CDR3 length: 14 amino acids. The germline V gene has CDR1 SGHTA and CDR2 FQGNSA. With 5 bases clipped from V and 1 base from J, the junction kept 2 bases outside the gene matches.

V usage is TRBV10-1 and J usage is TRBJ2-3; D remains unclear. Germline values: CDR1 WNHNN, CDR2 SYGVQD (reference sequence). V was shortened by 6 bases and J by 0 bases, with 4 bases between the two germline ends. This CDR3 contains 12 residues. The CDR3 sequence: CASSGSTDTQYF. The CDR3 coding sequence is TGCGCCAGCAGCGGGAGCACAGATACGCAGTATTTT.

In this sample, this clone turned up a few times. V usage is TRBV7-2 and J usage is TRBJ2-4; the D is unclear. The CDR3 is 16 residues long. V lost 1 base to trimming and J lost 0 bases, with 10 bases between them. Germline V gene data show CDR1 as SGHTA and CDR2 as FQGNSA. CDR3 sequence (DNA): TGTGCCAGCAGCTTAGTTCACACCCTAGCCAAAAACATTCAGTACTTC. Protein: CASSLVHTLAKNIQYF. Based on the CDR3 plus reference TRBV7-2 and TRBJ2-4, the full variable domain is GAGVSQSPSNKVTEKGKDVELRCDPISGHTALYWYRQSLGQGLEFLIYFQGNSAPDKSGLPSDRFSAERTGGSVSTLTIQRTQQEDSAVYLCASSLVHTLAKNIQYFGAGTRLSVL.

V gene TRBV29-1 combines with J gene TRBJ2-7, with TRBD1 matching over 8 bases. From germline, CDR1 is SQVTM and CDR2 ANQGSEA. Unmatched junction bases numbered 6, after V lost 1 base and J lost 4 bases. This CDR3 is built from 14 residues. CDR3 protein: CSVEVWQGAYEQYF. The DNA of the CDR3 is TGCAGCGTTGAAGTTTGGCAGGGGGCATACGAGCAGTACTTC.

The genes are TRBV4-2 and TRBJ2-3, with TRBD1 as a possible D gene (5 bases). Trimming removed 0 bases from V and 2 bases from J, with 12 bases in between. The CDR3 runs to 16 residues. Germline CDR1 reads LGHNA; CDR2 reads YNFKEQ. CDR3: CASSQDPDTFTDTQYF. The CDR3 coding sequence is TGTGCCAGCAGCCAAGATCCGGACACCTTCACAGATACGCAGTATTTT.

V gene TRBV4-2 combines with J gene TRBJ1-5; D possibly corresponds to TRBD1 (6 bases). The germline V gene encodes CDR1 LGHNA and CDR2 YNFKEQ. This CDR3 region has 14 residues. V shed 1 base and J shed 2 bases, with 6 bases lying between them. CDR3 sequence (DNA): TGTGCCAGCAGCCAAGCAGGGGGCAATCAGCCCCAGCATTTT. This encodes CASSQAGGNQPQHF.

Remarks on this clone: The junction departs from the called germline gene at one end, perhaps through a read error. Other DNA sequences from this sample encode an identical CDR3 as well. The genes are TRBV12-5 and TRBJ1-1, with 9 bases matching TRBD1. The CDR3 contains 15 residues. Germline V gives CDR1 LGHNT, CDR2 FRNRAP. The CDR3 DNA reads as TGTGCTAGTGGTTCGGGACAGGGTTTGAACACCGAAGCTTTCTTT. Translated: CASGSGQGLNTEAFF.

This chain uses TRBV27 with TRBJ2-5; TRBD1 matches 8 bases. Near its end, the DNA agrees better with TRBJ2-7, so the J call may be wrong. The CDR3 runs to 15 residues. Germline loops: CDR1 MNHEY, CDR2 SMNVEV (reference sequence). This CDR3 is CASSSHGAGGAEQYF. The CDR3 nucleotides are TGTGCCAGCAGTTCCCACGGCGCAGGGGGCGCCGAGCAGTACTTC.

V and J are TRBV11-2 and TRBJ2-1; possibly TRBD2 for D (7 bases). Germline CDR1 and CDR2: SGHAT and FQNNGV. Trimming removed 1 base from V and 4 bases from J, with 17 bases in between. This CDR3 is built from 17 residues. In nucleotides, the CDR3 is TGTGCCAGCAGCTTAGGGCTAGCGGAGGGGGGGTACAATGAGCAGTTCTTC. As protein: CASSLGLAEGGYNEQFF. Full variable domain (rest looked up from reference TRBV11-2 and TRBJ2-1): EAGVAQSPRYKIIEKRQSVAFWCNPISGHATLYWYQQILGQGPKLLIQFQNNGVVDDSQLPKDRFSAERLKGVDSTLKIQPAKLEDSAVYLCASSLGLAEGGYNEQFFGPGTRLTVL.

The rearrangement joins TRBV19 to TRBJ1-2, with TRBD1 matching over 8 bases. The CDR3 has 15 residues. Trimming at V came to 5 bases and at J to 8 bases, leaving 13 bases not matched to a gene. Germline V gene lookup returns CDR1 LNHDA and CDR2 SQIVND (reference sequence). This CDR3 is CASSESQGALRGYTF. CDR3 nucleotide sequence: TGTGCCAGTAGTGAAAGCCAGGGGGCACTTCGCGGCTACACCTTC.

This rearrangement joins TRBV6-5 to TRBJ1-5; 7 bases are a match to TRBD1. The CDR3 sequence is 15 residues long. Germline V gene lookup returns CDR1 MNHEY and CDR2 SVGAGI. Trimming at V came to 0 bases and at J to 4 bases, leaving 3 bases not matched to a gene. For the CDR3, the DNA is TGTGCCAGCAGTTACTCGGGACAGACTAATCAGCCCCAGCATTTT. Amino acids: CASSYSGQTNQPQHF.

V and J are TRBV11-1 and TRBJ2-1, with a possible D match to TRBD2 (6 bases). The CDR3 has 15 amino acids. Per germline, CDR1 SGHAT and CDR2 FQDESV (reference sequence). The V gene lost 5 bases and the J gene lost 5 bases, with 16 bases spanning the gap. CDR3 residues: CASSTRRTTHNEQFF. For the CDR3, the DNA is TGTGCCAGCAGCACCCGGAGGACTACCCACAATGAGCAGTTCTTC.

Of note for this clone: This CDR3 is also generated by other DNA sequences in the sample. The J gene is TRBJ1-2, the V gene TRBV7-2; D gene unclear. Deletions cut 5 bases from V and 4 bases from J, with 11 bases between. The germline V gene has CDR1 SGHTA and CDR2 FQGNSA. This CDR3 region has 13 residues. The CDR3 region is CASSRPGSYGYTF. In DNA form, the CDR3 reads TGTGCCAGCAGCCGACCGGGGTCCTATGGCTACACCTTC.

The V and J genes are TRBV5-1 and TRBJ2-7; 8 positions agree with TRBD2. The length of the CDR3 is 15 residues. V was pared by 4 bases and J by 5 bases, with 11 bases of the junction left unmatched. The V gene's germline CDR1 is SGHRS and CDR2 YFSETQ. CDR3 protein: CASSPLSGTRDEQYF. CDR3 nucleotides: TGCGCCAGCAGCCCCCTCTCCGGGACTAGGGACGAGCAGTACTTC.

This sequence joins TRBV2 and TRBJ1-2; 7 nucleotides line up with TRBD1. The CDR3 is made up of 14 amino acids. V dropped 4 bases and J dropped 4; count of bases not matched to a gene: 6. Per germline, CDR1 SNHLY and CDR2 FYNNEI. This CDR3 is CASSVGQVLYGYTF. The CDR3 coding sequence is TGTGCCAGCAGTGTAGGACAGGTCCTCTATGGCTACACCTTC.

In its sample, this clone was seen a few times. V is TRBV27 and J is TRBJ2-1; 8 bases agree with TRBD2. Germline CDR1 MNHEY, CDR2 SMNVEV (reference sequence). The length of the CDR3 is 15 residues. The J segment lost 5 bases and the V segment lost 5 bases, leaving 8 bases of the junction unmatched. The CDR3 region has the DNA TGTGCCAGCAGTCGAGTAGCGGGGCTGAACAATGAGCAGTTCTTC. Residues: CASSRVAGLNNEQFF.

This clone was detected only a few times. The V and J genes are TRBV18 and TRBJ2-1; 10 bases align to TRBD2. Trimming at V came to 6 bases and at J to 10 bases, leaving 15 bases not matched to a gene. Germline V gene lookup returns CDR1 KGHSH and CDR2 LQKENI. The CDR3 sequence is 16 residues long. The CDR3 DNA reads TGTGCCAGCTCTCCCCCGGTTCTAGCGGGAGTTGGGGAGCAGTTCTTC. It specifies CASSPPVLAGVGEQFF. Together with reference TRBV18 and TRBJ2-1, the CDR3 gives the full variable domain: NAGVMQNPRHLVRRRGQEARLRCSPMKGHSHVYWYRQLPEEGLKFMVYLQKENIIDESGMPKERFSAEFPKEGPSILRIQQVVRGDSAAYFCASSPPVLAGVGEQFFGPGTRLTVL.

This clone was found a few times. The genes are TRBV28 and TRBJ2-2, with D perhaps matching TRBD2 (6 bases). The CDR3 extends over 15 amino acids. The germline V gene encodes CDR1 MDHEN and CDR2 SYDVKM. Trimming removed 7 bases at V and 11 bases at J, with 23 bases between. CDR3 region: CASIIGGASYNELFF. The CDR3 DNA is TGTGCCAGCATTATAGGCGGGGCTTCCTACAATGAGCTGTTTTTT.

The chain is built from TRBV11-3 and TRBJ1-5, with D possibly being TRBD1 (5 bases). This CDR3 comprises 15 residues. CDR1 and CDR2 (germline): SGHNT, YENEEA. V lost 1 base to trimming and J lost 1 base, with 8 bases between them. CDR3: CASSLGQGSNQPQHF. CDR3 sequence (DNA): TGTGCCAGCAGCTTAGGTCAGGGAAGCAATCAGCCCCAGCATTTT.

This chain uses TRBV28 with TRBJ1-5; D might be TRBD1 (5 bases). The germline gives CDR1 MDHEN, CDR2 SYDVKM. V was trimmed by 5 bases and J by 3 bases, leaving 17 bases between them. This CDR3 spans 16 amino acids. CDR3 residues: CASSPRTGGDNQPQHF. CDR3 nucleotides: TGTGCCAGCAGTCCCCGGACGGGAGGGGACAATCAGCCCCAGCATTTT. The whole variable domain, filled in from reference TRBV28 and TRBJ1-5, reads DVKVTQSSRYLVKRTGEKVFLECVQDMDHENMFWYRQDPGLGLRLIYFSYDVKMKEKGDIPEGYSVSREKKERFSLILESASTNQTSMYLCASSPRTGGDNQPQHFGDGTRLSIL.